The 17 T cell receptor beta chains given below trace back to one sample, sequenced in a study of CD4 T cells in relation to SARS-CoV-2 and coronaviruses. No antigens are known for them. Clones were sequenced by immunoSEQ multiplex PCR, and TCRdb holds only the in-frame ones, with some missing. The sample shows 24,000 or so clones, over 65% of them seen only once. Unexposed donor CD4+ T cells date from about 2011-2019, before the COVID-19 pandemic. The cells were cultured for under twelve days before CD4+ T cells were isolated. Specimen: CD4+ T cells from PBMCs, cultured in vitro. Receptors were obtained from a human donor in good health.

V and J are TRBV11-2 and TRBJ2-5, with 13 bases that match TRBD2. V lost 3 bases and J lost 5; bases outside the gene matches: 3. Germline V gene sequence: CDR1 SGHAT, CDR2 FQNNGV. The CDR3 length is 15 residues. CDR3 loop: CASSFGLAGVETQYF. In DNA form, the CDR3 reads TGTGCCAGCAGCTTCGGACTAGCGGGGGTGGAGACCCAGTACTTC.

This clone came up a few times. The chain combines TRBV2 with TRBJ2-7, with D possibly TRBD1 on 5 matching bases. In germline, CDR1 is SNHLY, CDR2 FYNNEI. The V end lost 3 bases, the J end lost 3 bases, and 12 bases lay between the germline ends. This CDR3 contains 14 residues. The CDR3 loop is CASSDGRANYEQYF. The CDR3 nucleotides are TGTGCCAGCAGTGATGGCAGGGCTAACTACGAGCAGTACTTC.

The J gene is TRBJ2-1, the V gene TRBV3-1 (or the pseudogene TRBV3-2); D is ambiguous. Trimming took off 11 bases at V and 9 bases at J, with 23 bases between the two ends. This CDR3 has 14 residues. Looked up from germline, CDR1 is LGHDT and CDR2 is YNNKEL (reference sequence). The CDR3 DNA reads TGTGCCGCTGGGCTGCGGACCTCACGGAGTGAGCAGTTCTTC. Protein: CAAGLRTSRSEQFF.

In DNA form, the CDR3 reads TGTGCCAGCAGCGGGGGGTTTGGGGCTTTCTTT. Protein: CASSGGFGAFF. This chain links TRBV7-2 with TRBJ1-1, with a possible D match to TRBD1 (5 bases). Trimming pared 5 bases from V and 11 bases from J, leaving 12 bases between. Germline V lookup: CDR1 SGHTA, CDR2 FQGNSA. The CDR3 has 11 residues.

The chain combines TRBV19 with TRBJ1-5; TRBD1 matches at 7 bases. Germline CDR1 is LNHDA and CDR2 is SQIVND (reference sequence). The CDR3 runs 15 residues. Trimming removed 4 bases from V and 6 bases from J; junction bases left unmatched: 9. CDR3 residues: CASSNLQGVGQPQHF. Here the CDR3 DNA reads TGTGCCAGTAGTAACCTCCAGGGGGTGGGTCAGCCCCAGCATTTT.

This clone has a handful of counts. The chain joins TRBV19 to TRBJ1-5, with D possibly matching TRBD1 (5 bases). Trimming removed 4 bases at V and 8 bases at J, with 15 bases between. From germline, CDR1 is LNHDA and CDR2 SQIVND (reference sequence). This CDR3 contains 14 residues. CDR3 amino acids: CASSTGPTGEPQHF. The CDR3 DNA reads as TGTGCCAGTAGTACGGGACCTACGGGTGAGCCCCAGCATTTT.

This clone has only a few counts. V and J are TRBV2 and TRBJ2-7, with 7 bases lining up with TRBD1. The CDR3 runs 13 residues. Germline values: CDR1 SNHLY, CDR2 FYNNEI. With 10 bases clipped from V and 7 bases from J, the junction kept 13 bases outside the gene matches. CDR3 loop: CATIERTGGEQYF. The CDR3 coding sequence is TGTGCCACCATTGAAAGGACAGGCGGAGAGCAGTACTTC.

The chain recombines TRBV19 with TRBJ1-5, with D possibly being TRBD1 (5 bases). Trimming shortened V by 4 bases and J by 5 bases, and 15 bases separated the two germline ends. Germline loops: CDR1 LNHDA, CDR2 SQIVND (reference sequence). The CDR3 contains 15 residues. The DNA of the CDR3 is TGTGCCAGTAGTACCCTCAGGGCGGATTATCAGCCCCAGCATTTT. Translation gives CASSTLRADYQPQHF.

The chain links TRBV4-1 to TRBJ2-1, with D possibly matching TRBD2 (7 bases). V lost 0 bases, J lost 6 bases, and 15 bases lay in between. Germline V gene data show CDR1 as MGHRA and CDR2 as YSYEKL. This CDR3 is 16 amino acids long. The CDR3 protein is CASSQDWGGALNEQFF. The CDR3 nucleotides read TGCGCCAGCAGCCAAGATTGGGGGGGGGCCCTCAATGAGCAGTTCTTC.

The chain is built from TRBV6-5 and TRBJ1-5; 7 bases align to TRBD1. Germline V CDR1 and CDR2: MNHEY, SVGAGI. V lost 5 bases to trimming and J lost 0 bases; unmatched junction nucleotides: 1. The CDR3 consists of 14 residues. CDR3 loop: CASSRTGSNQPQHF. The DNA of the CDR3 is TGTGCCAGCAGTCGGACAGGTAGCAATCAGCCCCAGCATTTT.

This clone came up once. The chain is built from TRBV7-2 and TRBJ1-2; maybe TRBD1 (6 bases). Germline CDR1 SGHTA, CDR2 FQGNSA. Trimming removed 1 base at V and 7 bases at J, with 19 bases between. The CDR3 sequence is 16 residues long. The chain's CDR3 is CASSLDPSGGQGGYTF. CDR3 nucleotides: TGTGCCAGCAGCTTAGACCCTTCGGGGGGGCAGGGTGGCTACACCTTC.

The V gene is TRBV21-1, the J gene TRBJ2-1; the table's TRBD1 call for D was not verified on the DNA. TRBV21-1 is marked as a pseudogene. CDR3 length: 14 amino acids. The CDR3 loop is CASSPTGVANEQFF. The CDR3 DNA is TGTGCCAGCAGCCCTACAGGGGTTGCGAATGAGCAGTTCTTC.

The chain carries TRBV4-3 and TRBJ1-1; D is possibly TRBD1 (6 bases). V was cut by 4 bases and J by 1 base, with 10 bases left in between. The CDR3 loop spans 14 amino acids. Germline assignment: CDR1 LGHNA and CDR2 YSLEER. CDR3 region: CASSRGQTNTEAFF. The DNA of the CDR3 is TGCGCCAGCAGCCGAGGACAGACGAACACTGAAGCTTTCTTT.

J is TRBJ2-7 and V is TRBV5-1; possibly TRBD1 for D (6 bases). The length of the CDR3 is 14 residues. V was clipped by 5 bases and J by 4 bases, with 16 bases between them. Per the germline V gene, CDR1 is SGHRS and CDR2 is YFSETQ. The CDR3 here is CASSRTETSYEQYF. As DNA, the CDR3 is TGCGCCAGCAGTCGGACAGAAACCTCTTACGAGCAGTACTTC.

The chain carries TRBV5-6 and TRBJ1-1, with D tentatively TRBD1 (5 bases). The CDR3 contains 12 residues. CDR1 and CDR2 from the germline V gene are SGHDT and YYEEEE. The V gene lost 3 bases and the J gene lost 3 bases, with 6 bases spanning the gap. The CDR3 DNA reads TGTGCCAGCAGCTCACAGGACACTGAAGCTTTCTTT. It is translated as CASSSQDTEAFF.

The V and J genes are TRBV18 and TRBJ2-4; no reliable D call. Germline-derived CDR1 and CDR2 are KGHSH and LQKENI. The length of the CDR3 is 16 residues. Between the trimmed V and J ends, which lost 1 base and 1 base, there was a span of 11 bases. The CDR3 spells CASSPQDLRAKNIQYF. Here the CDR3 DNA reads TGTGCCAGCTCACCACAGGACCTTCGGGCCAAAAACATTCAGTACTTC.

This chain connects TRBV5-1 to TRBJ1-2; D may be TRBD1 (6 bases). Germline V gene lookup returns CDR1 SGHRS and CDR2 YFSETQ. V lost 5 bases to trimming and J lost 7 bases, with 18 bases between them. The CDR3 loop spans 14 amino acids. The CDR3 nucleotides are TGCGCCAGCAGGTACAGGGCAGTAGTCCCTGGCTACACCTTC. The encoded protein is CASRYRAVVPGYTF.